Following are 27 T cell receptor beta chains from one sample sequenced in a study of shared clonotypes between healthy human individuals (dated by TCRdb to about 2020). The library was built by means of the immunoSEQ multiplex PCR assay. As stored in TCRdb, this immuneACCESS dataset retains in-frame rearrangements with V and J assigned. A fraction of the clones does not appear; measured against another copy, unresolved V genes explain less than half of the discrepancy, and the remainder lacks a known reason. This sample holds fewer than 1.8 million clones; around 98.5% were observed only once. Under 0.45% of the sample is taken by the ten largest. The specimen was naive CD4+ T cells sorted from blood. In light of the paper, this sample's cell subset or site label describes: CD45RA+ positively selected. These receptor sequences come from a man aged 25 to 40 in good health.

The rearrangement joins TRBV9 to TRBJ1-5; D is unresolved. The V gene's germline CDR1 is SGDLS and CDR2 YYNGEE. V lost 1 base and J 9 bases, leaving 14 bases between the germline ends. The CDR3 runs to 14 residues. The CDR3 loop is CASSVSEWGGPQHF. CDR3 in DNA: TGTGCCAGCAGCGTAAGCGAGTGGGGTGGGCCCCAGCATTTT.

The rearrangement uses TRBV2 and TRBJ2-2, with TRBD2 matching 8 bases. Germline V gene sequence: CDR1 SNHLY, CDR2 FYNNEI. The CDR3 has 15 amino acids. Losses at the gene ends were 6 bases for V and 6 bases for J; bases not matched to a gene: 9. CDR3 loop: CASRDFTGGAGELFF. For the CDR3, the DNA is TGTGCCAGCAGGGACTTTACCGGGGGGGCCGGGGAGCTGTTTTTT.

V usage is TRBV5-1 and J usage is TRBJ1-4; D uncertain. V dropped 4 bases and J dropped 7 bases, with 17 bases sitting between them. The length of the CDR3 is 15 residues. Germline CDR1 and CDR2: SGHRS and YFSETQ. CDR3 residues: CASSLGSSGSEKLFF. The DNA of the CDR3 is TGCGCCAGCAGCCTAGGGTCCTCGGGGAGTGAAAAACTGTTTTTT.

V is TRBV18 and J is TRBJ2-5; D perhaps matches TRBD1 (6 bases). The ends were cut back, 5 bases at V and 2 bases at J, with 15 bases in the middle. Per germline, CDR1 KGHSH and CDR2 LQKENI. The CDR3 extends over 15 amino acids. CDR3 loop: CASSVGTRIQETQYF. The CDR3 coding sequence is TGTGCCAGCTCAGTTGGGACACGGATACAAGAGACCCAGTACTTC.

The chain joins TRBV27 to TRBJ1-1, with a tentative D call TRBD1 (6 bases). Deletions cut 2 bases from V and 6 bases from J, with 10 bases between. CDR1 and CDR2 (germline): MNHEY, SMNVEV (reference sequence). The CDR3 covers 13 residues. The CDR3 coding sequence is TGTGCCAGCAGTTTAAGGGACATCTCTGAAGCTTTCTTT. This sequence encodes CASSLRDISEAFF.

The chain has TRBV29-1 and TRBJ2-2, with TRBD1 identical over 8 bases. The CDR3 consists of 15 residues. V shed 2 bases, J shed 2 bases, and the junction held 4 bases outside the gene matches. Germline V CDR1 and CDR2: SQVTM, ANQGSEA. CDR3 amino acids: CSVENAGGNTGELFF. For the CDR3, the DNA is TGCAGCGTTGAAAATGCAGGGGGCAACACCGGGGAGCTGTTTTTT.

V gene TRBV4-2 combines with J gene TRBJ2-5; 7 bases are shared with TRBD2. From germline, CDR1 is LGHNA and CDR2 YNFKEQ. V dropped 1 base and J dropped 1; count of bases not matched to a gene: 6. The CDR3 sequence is 16 residues long. The CDR3 is CASSQASGGGQETQYF. The CDR3 DNA reads as TGTGCCAGCAGCCAAGCTTCGGGAGGAGGCCAAGAGACCCAGTACTTC.

The chain couples TRBV14 to TRBJ2-2, with a possible D match to TRBD1 (5 bases). The CDR3 runs 15 residues. Between the trimmed V and J ends, which lost 6 bases and 4 bases, there was a span of 15 bases. Germline loops: CDR1 SGHDN, CDR2 FVKESK. DNA of the CDR3: TGTGCCAGCAGTCTGAAGGGGTTCAGCACCGGGGAGCTGTTTTTT. Translating it yields CASSLKGFSTGELFF. Based on the CDR3 plus reference TRBV14 and TRBJ2-2, the full variable domain is EAGVTQFPSHSVIEKGQTVTLRCDPISGHDNLYWYRRVMGKEIKFLLHFVKESKQDESGMPNNRFLAERTGGTYSTLKVQPAELEDSGVYFCASSLKGFSTGELFFGEGSRLTVL.

The chain carries TRBV30 and TRBJ2-7; D is perhaps TRBD1 (5 bases). Trimming cost V 8 bases and J 3 bases, with 17 bases left between them. Germline-derived CDR1 and CDR2 are GTSNPN and SVGIG (reference sequence). The CDR3 sequence is 13 residues long. The CDR3 nucleotides are TGTGCCAGAAGGCAGCCAGGGTTCTACGAGCAGTACTTC. This encodes CARRQPGFYEQYF.

This clone was detected only once. The gene calls are TRBV7-6 and TRBJ1-5; TRBD1 might be the D (5 bases). Germline V CDR1 and CDR2: SGHVS, FNYEAQ. Trimming pared 5 bases from V and 3 bases from J, leaving 14 bases between. This CDR3 region has 15 residues. Here the CDR3 reads CASSPEGQPNQPQHF. The CDR3 DNA reads TGTGCCAGCAGCCCCGAGGGGCAGCCCAATCAGCCCCAGCATTTT.

Regarding this clone: Other DNA sequences within the sample encode an identical CDR3. V is TRBV5-1 and J is TRBJ1-4; 7 bases match TRBD1. CDR1 is SGHRS, CDR2 YFSETQ, per germline. CDR3 length equals 14 residues. With V trimmed by 0 bases and J by 6 bases, 2 bases remained unmatched. The CDR3 sequence: CASSLGQGDEKLFF. In nucleotides, the CDR3 is TGCGCCAGCAGCTTGGGACAGGGAGATGAAAAACTGTTTTTT.

This CDR3 is CASSPRGSTDTQYF. CDR3 in DNA: TGTGCCAGTAGTCCCCGGGGGAGCACAGATACGCAGTATTTT. This chain uses TRBV19 with TRBJ2-3; tentatively, D is TRBD2 (6 bases). Trimming removed 5 bases from V and 0 bases from J, with 9 bases in between. The CDR3 runs 14 residues. The V gene's germline CDR1 is LNHDA and CDR2 SQIVND (reference sequence).

The rearrangement links TRBV11-2 to TRBJ1-4; perhaps TRBD1 as D (6 bases). The germline gives CDR1 SGHAT, CDR2 FQNNGV. This CDR3 contains 16 residues. Deletions cut 0 bases from V and 8 bases from J, with 16 bases between. CDR3 coding DNA: TGTGCCAGCAGCTTAGACCCAGACAGGTTTACAGAAAAACTGTTTTTT. It specifies CASSLDPDRFTEKLFF.

V usage is TRBV5-1 and J usage is TRBJ1-4, with TRBD1 as a possible D gene (5 bases). CDR1 and CDR2 (germline): SGHRS, YFSETQ. This CDR3 has 15 residues. Between the trimmed V and J ends, which lost 4 bases and 3 bases, there was a span of 13 bases. Here the CDR3 reads CASSPSGTANEKLFF. The CDR3 DNA reads as TGCGCCAGCAGCCCCTCAGGGACGGCTAATGAAAAACTGTTTTTT.

This rearrangement joins TRBV11-2 to TRBJ2-7; 7 positions agree with TRBD1. The CDR3 totals 15 residues. Trimming took 1 base from V and 6 from J; bases not matched to a gene: 9. Germline V gene sequence: CDR1 SGHAT, CDR2 FQNNGV. Here the CDR3 reads CASSLAPGGVSEQYF. The CDR3 region has the DNA TGTGCCAGCAGCTTAGCCCCAGGGGGTGTTTCCGAGCAGTACTTC.

The CDR3 DNA reads as TGTGCCAGCAGCGCTCGAACGACAGGTCGAGATGGCTACACCTTC. As protein: CASSARTTGRDGYTF. The genes are TRBV5-4 and TRBJ1-2; D might be TRBD1 (6 bases). The germline V and J ends were trimmed by 4 bases and 6 bases, with 19 bases remaining between them. CDR3 length equals 15 residues. Germline assignment: CDR1 SGHNT and CDR2 YYREEE (reference sequence).

The chain employs TRBV7-2 and TRBJ2-1; D remains unclear. CDR3 length: 16 amino acids. V gave up 0 bases and J gave up 1 base, with 10 bases separating them. CDR1 and CDR2 from the germline V gene are SGHTA and FQGNSA. The CDR3 region is CASSLAWAVSYNEQFF. CDR3 nucleotides: TGTGCCAGCAGCTTAGCGTGGGCAGTATCCTACAATGAGCAGTTCTTC.

The CDR3 loop reads CASSLAFAGPQETQYF. The CDR3, as DNA: TGCGCCAGCAGCTTGGCCTTCGCGGGACCCCAAGAGACCCAGTACTTC. The chain recombines TRBV5-1 with TRBJ2-5, with TRBD2 as a possible D gene (6 bases). This CDR3 has 16 residues. Germline assignment: CDR1 SGHRS and CDR2 YFSETQ. V was cut by 0 bases and J by 1 base, with 13 bases left in between.

The rearrangement uses TRBV7-8 and TRBJ2-7, with D maybe TRBD1 (6 bases). Trimming removed 5 bases at V and 0 bases at J, with 14 bases between. The CDR3 length is 15 residues. CDR1 is SGHVS, CDR2 FQNEAQ, per germline. The CDR3 protein is CASSALRDNSYEQYF. CDR3 coding DNA: TGTGCCAGCAGCGCCCTCCGGGACAACTCCTACGAGCAGTACTTC. Supplemented by reference TRBV7-8 and TRBJ2-7, the full variable domain reads GAGVSQSPRYKVAKRGQDVALRCDPISGHVSLFWYQQALGQGPEFLTYFQNEAQLDKSGLPSDRFFAERPEGSVSTLKIQRTQQEDSAVYLCASSALRDNSYEQYFGPGTRLTVT.

This clone showed up just once. The V and J genes are TRBV27 and TRBJ1-1; D is unclear. This CDR3 has 11 residues. Germline CDR1 is MNHEY and CDR2 is SMNVEV (reference sequence). Trimming pared 8 bases from V and 6 bases from J, leaving 10 bases between. CDR3 nucleotides: TGTGCCAGCGTAGGGTTCCCTGAAGCTTTCTTT. Residues: CASVGFPEAFF.

This chain links TRBV2 with TRBJ1-4, with 8 bases aligning to TRBD1. Germline V gene sequence: CDR1 SNHLY, CDR2 FYNNEI. The J segment lost 8 bases and the V segment lost 6 bases, leaving 11 bases of the junction unmatched. The CDR3 consists of 15 residues. Here the CDR3 reads CASSARTGFNEKLFF. The CDR3 nucleotides read TGTGCCAGCAGCGCCCGGACAGGGTTCAACGAAAAACTGTTTTTT. Looking up the rest from reference TRBV2 and TRBJ1-4 gives the full variable domain: EPEVTQTPSHQVTQMGQEVILRCVPISNHLYFYWYRQILGQKVEFLVSFYNNEISEKSEIFDDQFSVERPDGSNFTLKIRSTKLEDSAMYFCASSARTGFNEKLFFGSGTQLSVL.

Regarding this clone: The same CDR3 can be traced to other DNA sequences in this sample. The V call is TRBV6-1, the J call TRBJ2-6; D remains ambiguous. V lost 6 bases and J 0 bases, leaving 3 bases between the germline ends. CDR3 length: 13 residues. Germline assignment: CDR1 MNHNS and CDR2 SASEGT. The CDR3 sequence is CASRSSGANVLTF. The CDR3 nucleotides read TGTGCCAGCAGGTCCTCTGGGGCCAACGTCCTGACTTTC.

This clone was seen just once. This sequence joins TRBV29-1 and TRBJ1-2; TRBD1 agrees at 10 bases. Per the germline V gene, CDR1 is SQVTM and CDR2 is ANQGSEA. The CDR3 contains 12 residues. Unmatched junction bases numbered 8, after V lost 8 bases and J lost 8 bases. CDR3 sequence: CSSSGTGVGYTF. CDR3 nucleotide sequence: TGCAGCTCGTCCGGGACAGGGGTCGGCTACACCTTC.

The V call is TRBV7-3, the J call TRBJ1-2; a possible D gene is TRBD1 (5 bases). The V end lost 5 bases, the J end lost 5 bases, and 12 bases lay between the germline ends. CDR3 length equals 13 residues. The germline CDR1 and CDR2 sequences are SGHTA and FQGTGA. The CDR3 is CASSPQTAYGYTF. CDR3 in DNA: TGTGCCAGCAGCCCCCAGACAGCTTATGGCTACACCTTC.

The chain carries TRBV5-1 and TRBJ2-2; 7 nucleotides match TRBD2. J lost 3 bases, V lost 4 bases, and 6 bases had no gene match. The CDR3 contains 15 residues. Per the germline V gene, CDR1 is SGHRS and CDR2 is YFSETQ. This CDR3 reads CASSGATSDTGELFF. The CDR3 nucleotides read TGCGCCAGCAGCGGCGCAACTAGCGACACCGGGGAGCTGTTTTTT. The full variable domain, completed using reference TRBV5-1 and TRBJ2-2, is KAGVTQTPRYLIKTRGQQVTLSCSPISGHRSVSWYQQTPGQGLQFLFEYFSETQRNKGNFPGRFSGRQFSNSRSEMNVSTLELGDSALYLCASSGATSDTGELFFGEGSRLTVL.

The gene calls are TRBV5-1 and TRBJ2-7; possible D gene TRBD2, 6 bases. This CDR3 is built from 15 residues. Trimming cost V 4 bases and J 7 bases, with 21 bases left between them. CDR1 and CDR2 from the germline V gene are SGHRS and YFSETQ. The CDR3 DNA follows: TGCGCCAGCAGCCAAATACTCGGGACTTCGGGGGAGCAGTACTTC. It yields the protein CASSQILGTSGEQYF.

For the CDR3, the DNA is TGTGCCAGCCTAAGGACTAGCGGGAGTTCTACTGGAGACTACGAGCAGTACTTC. The encoded protein is CASLRTSGSSTGDYEQYF. The rearrangement joins TRBV7-8 to TRBJ2-7, with TRBD2 identical over 13 bases. Looked up from germline, CDR1 is SGHVS and CDR2 is FQNEAQ. The CDR3 spans 18 residues. After removal of 8 bases from V and 3 bases from J, the junction contained 16 bases not matched to a gene.